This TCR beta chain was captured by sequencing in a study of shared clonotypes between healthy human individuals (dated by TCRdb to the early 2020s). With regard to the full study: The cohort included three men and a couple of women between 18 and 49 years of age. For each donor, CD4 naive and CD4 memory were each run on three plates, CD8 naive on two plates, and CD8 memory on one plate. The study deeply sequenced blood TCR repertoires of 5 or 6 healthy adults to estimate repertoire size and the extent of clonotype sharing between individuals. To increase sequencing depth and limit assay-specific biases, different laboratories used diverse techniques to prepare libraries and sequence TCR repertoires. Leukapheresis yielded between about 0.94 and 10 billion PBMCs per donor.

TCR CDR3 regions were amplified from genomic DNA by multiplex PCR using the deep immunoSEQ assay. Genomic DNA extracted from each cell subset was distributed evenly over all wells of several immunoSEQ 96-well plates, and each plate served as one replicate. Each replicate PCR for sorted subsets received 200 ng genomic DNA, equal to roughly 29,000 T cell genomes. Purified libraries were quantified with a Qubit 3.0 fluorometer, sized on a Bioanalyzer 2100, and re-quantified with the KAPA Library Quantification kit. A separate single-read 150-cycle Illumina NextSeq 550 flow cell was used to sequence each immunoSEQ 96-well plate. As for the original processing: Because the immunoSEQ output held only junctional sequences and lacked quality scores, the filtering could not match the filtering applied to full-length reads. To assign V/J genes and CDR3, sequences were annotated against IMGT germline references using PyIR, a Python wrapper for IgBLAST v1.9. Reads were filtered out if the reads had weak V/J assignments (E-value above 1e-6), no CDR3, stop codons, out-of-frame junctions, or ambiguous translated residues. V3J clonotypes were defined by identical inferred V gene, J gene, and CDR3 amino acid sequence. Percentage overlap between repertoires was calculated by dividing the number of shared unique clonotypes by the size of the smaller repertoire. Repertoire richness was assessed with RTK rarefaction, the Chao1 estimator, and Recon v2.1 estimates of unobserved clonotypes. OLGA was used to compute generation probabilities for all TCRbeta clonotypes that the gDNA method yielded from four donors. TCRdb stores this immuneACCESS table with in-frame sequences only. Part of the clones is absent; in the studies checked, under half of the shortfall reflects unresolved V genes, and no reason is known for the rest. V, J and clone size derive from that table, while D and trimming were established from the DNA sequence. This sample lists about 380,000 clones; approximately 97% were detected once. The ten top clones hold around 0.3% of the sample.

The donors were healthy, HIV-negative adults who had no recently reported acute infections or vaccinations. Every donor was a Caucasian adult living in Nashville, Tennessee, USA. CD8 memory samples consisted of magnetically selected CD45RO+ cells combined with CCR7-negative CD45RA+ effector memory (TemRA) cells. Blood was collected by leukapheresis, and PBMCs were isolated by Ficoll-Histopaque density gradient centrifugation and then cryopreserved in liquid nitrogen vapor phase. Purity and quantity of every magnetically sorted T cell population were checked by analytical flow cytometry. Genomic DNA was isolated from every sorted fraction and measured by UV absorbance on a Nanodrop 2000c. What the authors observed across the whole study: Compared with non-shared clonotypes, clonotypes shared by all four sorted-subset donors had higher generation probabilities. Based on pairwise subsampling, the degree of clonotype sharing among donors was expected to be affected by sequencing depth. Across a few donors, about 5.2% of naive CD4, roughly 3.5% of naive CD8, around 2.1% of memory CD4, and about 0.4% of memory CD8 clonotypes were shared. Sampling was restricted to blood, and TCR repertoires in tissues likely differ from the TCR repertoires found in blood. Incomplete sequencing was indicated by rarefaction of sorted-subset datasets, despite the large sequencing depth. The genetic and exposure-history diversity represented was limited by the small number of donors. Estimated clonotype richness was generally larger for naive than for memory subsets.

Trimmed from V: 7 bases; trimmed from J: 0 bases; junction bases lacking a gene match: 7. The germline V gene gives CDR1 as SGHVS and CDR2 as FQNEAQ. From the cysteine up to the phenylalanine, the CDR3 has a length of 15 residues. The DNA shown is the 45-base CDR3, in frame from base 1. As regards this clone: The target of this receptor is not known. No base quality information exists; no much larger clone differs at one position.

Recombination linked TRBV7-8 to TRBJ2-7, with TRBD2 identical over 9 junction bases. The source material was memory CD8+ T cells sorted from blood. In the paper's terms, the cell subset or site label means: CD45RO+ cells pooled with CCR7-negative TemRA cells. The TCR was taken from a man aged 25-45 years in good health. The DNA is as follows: TGTGCCAGCATCCTAGCGGGAACCAACTCCTACGAGCAGTACTTC. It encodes CASILAGTNSYEQYF.